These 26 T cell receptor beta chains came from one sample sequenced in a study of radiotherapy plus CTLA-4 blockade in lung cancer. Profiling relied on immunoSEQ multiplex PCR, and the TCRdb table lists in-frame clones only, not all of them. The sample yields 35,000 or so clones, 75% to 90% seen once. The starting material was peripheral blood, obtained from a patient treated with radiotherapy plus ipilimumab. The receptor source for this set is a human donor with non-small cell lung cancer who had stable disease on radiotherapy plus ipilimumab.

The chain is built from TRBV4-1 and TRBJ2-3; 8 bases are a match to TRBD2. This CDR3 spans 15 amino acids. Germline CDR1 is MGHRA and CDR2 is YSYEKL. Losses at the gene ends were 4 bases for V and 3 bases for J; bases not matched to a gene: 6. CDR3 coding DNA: TGCGCCAGCAGCCGGGTGGCGGGAGGAACAGATACGCAGTATTTT. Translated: CASSRVAGGTDTQYF.

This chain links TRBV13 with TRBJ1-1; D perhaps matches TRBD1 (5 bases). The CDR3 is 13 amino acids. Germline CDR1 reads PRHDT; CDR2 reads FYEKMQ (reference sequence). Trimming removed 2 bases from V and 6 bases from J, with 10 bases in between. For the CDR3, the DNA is TGTGCCAGCAGCTTATTACAGGCACCTGAAGCTTTCTTT. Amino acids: CASSLLQAPEAFF. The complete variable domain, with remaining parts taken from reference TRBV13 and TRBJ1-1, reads AAGVIQSPRHLIKEKRETATLKCYPIPRHDTVYWYQQGPGQDPQFLISFYEKMQSDKGSIPDRFSAQQFSDYHSELNMSSLELGDSALYFCASSLLQAPEAFFGQGTRLTVV.

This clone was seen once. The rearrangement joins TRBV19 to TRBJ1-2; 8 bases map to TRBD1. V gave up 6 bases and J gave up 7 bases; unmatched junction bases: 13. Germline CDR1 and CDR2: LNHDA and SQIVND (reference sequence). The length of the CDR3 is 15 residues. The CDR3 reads CASRSDRVRLGGYTF. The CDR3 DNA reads TGTGCCAGTAGATCGGACAGGGTTCGTTTAGGTGGCTACACCTTC.

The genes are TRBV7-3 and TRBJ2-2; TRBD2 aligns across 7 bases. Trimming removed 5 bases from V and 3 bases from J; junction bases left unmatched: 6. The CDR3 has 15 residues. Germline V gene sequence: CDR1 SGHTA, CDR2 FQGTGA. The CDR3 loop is CASSPKRDYTGELFF. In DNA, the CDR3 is TGTGCCAGCAGCCCGAAGCGGGATTACACCGGGGAGCTGTTTTTT.

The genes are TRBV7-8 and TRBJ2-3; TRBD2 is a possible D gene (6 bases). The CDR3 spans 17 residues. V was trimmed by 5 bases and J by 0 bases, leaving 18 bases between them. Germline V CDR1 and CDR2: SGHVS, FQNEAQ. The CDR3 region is CASSLDVGGLSTDTQYF. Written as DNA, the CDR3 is TGTGCCAGCAGCCTCGATGTGGGGGGACTTAGCACAGATACGCAGTATTTT.

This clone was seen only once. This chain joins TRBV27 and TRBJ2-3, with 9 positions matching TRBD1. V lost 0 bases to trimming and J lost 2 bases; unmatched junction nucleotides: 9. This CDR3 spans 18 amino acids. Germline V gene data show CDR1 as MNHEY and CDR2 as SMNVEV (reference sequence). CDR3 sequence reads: CASSLSSWTGVFTDTQYF. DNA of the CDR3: TGTGCCAGCAGTTTATCATCGTGGACAGGGGTTTTCACAGATACGCAGTATTTT.

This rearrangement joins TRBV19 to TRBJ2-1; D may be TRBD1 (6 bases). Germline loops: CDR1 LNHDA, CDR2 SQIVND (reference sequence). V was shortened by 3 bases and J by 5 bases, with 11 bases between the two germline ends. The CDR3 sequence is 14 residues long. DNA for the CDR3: TGTGCCAGTAGTATTCGGTCAGGGGACAATGAGCAGTTCTTC. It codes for CASSIRSGDNEQFF. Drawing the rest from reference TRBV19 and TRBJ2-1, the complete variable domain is DGGITQSPKYLFRKEGQNVTLSCEQNLNHDAMYWYRQDPGQGLRLIYYSQIVNDFQKGDIAEGYSVSREKKESFPLTVTSAQKNPTAFYLCASSIRSGDNEQFFGPGTRLTVL.

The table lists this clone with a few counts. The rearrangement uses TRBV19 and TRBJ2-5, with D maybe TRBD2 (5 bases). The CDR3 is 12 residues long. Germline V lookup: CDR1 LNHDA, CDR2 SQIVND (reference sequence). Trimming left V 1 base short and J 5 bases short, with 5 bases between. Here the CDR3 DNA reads TGTGCCAGTAGTATAGCGGGGGAGACCCAGTACTTC. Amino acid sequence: CASSIAGETQYF.

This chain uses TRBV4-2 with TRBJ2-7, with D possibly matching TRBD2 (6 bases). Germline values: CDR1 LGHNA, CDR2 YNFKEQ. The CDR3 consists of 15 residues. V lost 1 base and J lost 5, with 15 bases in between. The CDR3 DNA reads TGTGCCAGCAGCCAAGGAGGTTTGGGGGGTCACGAGCAGTACTTC. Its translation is CASSQGGLGGHEQYF.

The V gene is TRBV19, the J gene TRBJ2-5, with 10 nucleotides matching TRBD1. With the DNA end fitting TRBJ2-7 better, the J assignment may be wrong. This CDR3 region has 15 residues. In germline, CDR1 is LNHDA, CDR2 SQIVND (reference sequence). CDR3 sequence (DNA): TGTGCCAGTAGTCGTCTCGGGACAGGGGTTGACGAGCAGTACTTC. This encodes CASSRLGTGVDEQYF.

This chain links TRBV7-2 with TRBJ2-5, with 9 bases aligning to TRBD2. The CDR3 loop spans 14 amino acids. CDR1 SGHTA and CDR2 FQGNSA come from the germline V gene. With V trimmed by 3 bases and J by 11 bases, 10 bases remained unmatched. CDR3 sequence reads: CASSLEASGMGQYF. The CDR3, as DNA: TGTGCCAGCAGCTTGGAGGCTAGCGGGATGGGGCAGTACTTC.

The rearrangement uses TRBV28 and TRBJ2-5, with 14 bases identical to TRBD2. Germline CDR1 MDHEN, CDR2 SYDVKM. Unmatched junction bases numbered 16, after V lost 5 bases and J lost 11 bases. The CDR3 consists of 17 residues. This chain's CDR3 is CASSPLGTSGSRGEQYF. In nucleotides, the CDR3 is TGTGCCAGCAGTCCACTAGGGACTAGCGGGAGCAGGGGGGAGCAGTACTTC.

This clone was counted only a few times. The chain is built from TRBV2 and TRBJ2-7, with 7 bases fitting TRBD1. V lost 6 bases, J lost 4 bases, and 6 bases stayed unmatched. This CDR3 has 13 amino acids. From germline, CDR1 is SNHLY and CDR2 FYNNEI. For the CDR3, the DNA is TGTGCCAGCAGCCGGGACAGCACTTACGAGCAGTACTTC. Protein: CASSRDSTYEQYF.

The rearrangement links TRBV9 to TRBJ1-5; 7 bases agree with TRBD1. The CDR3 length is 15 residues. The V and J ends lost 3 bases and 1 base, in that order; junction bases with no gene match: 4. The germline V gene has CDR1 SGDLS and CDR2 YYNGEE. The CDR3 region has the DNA TGTGCCAGCAGCGAGGGACAGAGCAGCAATCAGCCCCAGCATTTT. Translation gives CASSEGQSSNQPQHF.

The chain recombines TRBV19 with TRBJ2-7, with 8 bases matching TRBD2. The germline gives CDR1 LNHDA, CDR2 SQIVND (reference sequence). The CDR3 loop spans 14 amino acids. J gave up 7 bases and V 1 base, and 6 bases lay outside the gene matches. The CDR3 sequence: CASSIAGRADEQYF. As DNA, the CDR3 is TGTGCCAGTAGTATAGCCGGGAGGGCCGATGAGCAGTACTTC.

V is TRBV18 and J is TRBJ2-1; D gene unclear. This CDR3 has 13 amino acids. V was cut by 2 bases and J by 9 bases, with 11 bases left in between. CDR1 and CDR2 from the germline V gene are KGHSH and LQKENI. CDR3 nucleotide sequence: TGTGCCAGCTCACCAGGCCGATCGGGTGAGCAGTTCTTC. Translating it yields CASSPGRSGEQFF. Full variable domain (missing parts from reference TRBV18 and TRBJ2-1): NAGVMQNPRHLVRRRGQEARLRCSPMKGHSHVYWYRQLPEEGLKFMVYLQKENIIDESGMPKERFSAEFPKEGPSILRIQQVVRGDSAAYFCASSPGRSGEQFFGPGTRLTVL.

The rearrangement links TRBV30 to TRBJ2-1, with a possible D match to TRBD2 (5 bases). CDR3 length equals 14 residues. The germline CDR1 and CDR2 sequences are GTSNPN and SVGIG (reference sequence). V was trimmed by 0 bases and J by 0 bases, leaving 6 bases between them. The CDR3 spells CAWSVTSSYNEQFF. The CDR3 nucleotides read TGTGCCTGGAGTGTAACTAGCTCCTACAATGAGCAGTTCTTC.

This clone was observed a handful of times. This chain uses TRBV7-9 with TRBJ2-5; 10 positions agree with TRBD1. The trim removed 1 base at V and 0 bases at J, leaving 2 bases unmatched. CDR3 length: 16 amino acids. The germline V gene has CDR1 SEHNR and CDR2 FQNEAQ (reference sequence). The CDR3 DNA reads TGTGCCAGCAGCTTAGAAGGGACAGGGGACCAAGAGACCCAGTACTTC. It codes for CASSLEGTGDQETQYF. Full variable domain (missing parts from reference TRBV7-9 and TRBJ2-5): DTGVSQNPRHKITKRGQNVTFRCDPISEHNRLYWYRQTLGQGPEFLTYFQNEAQLEKSRLLSDRFSAERPKGSFSTLEIQRTEQGDSAMYLCASSLEGTGDQETQYFGPGTRLLVL.

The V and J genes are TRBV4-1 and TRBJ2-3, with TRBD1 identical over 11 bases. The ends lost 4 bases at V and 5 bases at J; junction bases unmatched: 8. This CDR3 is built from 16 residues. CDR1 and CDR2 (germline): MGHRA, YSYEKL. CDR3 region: CASSLGSGTGGDTQYF. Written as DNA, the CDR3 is TGCGCCAGCAGCCTCGGGAGCGGGACAGGGGGAGATACGCAGTATTTT.

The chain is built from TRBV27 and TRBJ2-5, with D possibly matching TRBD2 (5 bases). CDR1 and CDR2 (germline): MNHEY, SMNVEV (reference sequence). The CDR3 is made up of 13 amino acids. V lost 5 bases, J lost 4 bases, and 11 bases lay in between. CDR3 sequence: CASSPEGPETQYF. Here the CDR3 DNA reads TGTGCCAGCAGTCCAGAGGGCCCAGAGACCCAGTACTTC.

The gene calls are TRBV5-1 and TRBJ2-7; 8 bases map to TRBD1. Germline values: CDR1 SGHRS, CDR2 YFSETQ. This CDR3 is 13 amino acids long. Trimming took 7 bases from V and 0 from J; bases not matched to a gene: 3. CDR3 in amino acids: CASLGQDSYEQYF. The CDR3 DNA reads TGCGCCAGCTTGGGACAGGACTCCTACGAGCAGTACTTC.

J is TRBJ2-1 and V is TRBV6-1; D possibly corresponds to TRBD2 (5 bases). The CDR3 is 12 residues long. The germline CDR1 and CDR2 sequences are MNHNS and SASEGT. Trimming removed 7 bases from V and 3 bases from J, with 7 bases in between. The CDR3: CASTGVYNEQFF. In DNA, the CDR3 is TGTGCCAGCACCGGGGTCTACAATGAGCAGTTCTTC.

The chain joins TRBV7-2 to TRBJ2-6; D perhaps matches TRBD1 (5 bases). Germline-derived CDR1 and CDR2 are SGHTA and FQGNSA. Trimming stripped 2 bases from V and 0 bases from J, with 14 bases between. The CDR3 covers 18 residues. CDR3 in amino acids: CASSLRATAGSGANVLTF. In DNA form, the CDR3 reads TGTGCCAGCAGCTTAAGGGCGACAGCCGGCTCTGGGGCCAACGTCCTGACTTTC.

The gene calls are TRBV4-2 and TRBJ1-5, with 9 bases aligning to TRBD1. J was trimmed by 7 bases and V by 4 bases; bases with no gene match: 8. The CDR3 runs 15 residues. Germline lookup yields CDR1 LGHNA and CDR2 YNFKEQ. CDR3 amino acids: CASSPTGGASQPQHF. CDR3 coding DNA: TGTGCCAGCAGCCCCACAGGGGGCGCGTCCCAGCCCCAGCATTTT.

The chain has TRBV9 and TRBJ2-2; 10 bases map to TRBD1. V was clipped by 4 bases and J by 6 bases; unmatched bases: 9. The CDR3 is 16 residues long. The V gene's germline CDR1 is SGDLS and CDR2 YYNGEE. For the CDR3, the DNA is TGTGCCAGCAGCCCGGGACCGGGACAGGGGCCCGGGGAGCTGTTTTTT. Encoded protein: CASSPGPGQGPGELFF.

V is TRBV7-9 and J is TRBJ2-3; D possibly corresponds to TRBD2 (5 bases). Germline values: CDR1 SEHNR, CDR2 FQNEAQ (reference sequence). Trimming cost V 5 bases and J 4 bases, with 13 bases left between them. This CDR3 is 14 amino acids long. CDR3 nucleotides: TGTGCCAGCAGCCCAACTAGTTACGCAGATACGCAGTATTTT. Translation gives CASSPTSYADTQYF.